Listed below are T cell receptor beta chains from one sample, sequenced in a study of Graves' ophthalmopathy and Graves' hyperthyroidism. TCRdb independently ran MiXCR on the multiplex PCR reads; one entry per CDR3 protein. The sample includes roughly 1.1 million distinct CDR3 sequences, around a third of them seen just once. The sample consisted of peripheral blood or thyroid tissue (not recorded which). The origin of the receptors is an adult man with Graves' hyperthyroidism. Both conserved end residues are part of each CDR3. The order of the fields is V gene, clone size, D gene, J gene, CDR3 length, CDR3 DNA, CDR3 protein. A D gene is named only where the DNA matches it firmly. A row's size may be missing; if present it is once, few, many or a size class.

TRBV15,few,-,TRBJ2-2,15,TGTGCCACCAGCAGCCCGACAGGGAGGACCGGGGAGCTGTTTTTT,CATSSPTGRTGELFF
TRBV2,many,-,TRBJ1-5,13,TGTGCCAGCACAGGGGAGTTTGATCAGCCCCAGCATTTT,CASTGEFDQPQHF
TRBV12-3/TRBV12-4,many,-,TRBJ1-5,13,TGTGCCAGCAGTTTAGTCGCGGACCAGCCCCAGCATTTT,CASSLVADQPQHF
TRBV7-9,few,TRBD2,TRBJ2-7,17,TGTGCCACCAGCAGAGATCAACTGGCGGGAGGATCCTACGAGCAGTACTTC,CATSRDQLAGGSYEQYF
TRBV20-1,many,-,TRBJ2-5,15,TGCAGTGCTAGAGCCAGTAGCGGAGATCAAGAGACCCAGTACTTC,CSARASSGDQETQYF
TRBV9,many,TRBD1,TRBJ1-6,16,TGTGCCAGCAGCCCCTACGCCGGGACAGGGAGTTCACCCCTCCACTTT,CASSPYAGTGSSPLHF
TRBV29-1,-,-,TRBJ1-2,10,TGCAGTGCTGCTAGCGGGGGCTACACCTTC,CSAASGGYTF
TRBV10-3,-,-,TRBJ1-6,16,TGTGCCAGCAGTTATTTGAATCCAGGAACAAATTCACCCCTCCACTTT,CASSYLNPGTNSPLHF
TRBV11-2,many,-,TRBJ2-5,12,TGTGCCAGCAGCTTAGTCACCGAGACCCAGTACTTC,CASSLVTETQYF
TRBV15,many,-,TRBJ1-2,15,TGTGCCACCACCACAGGGTGGGGAGCTAACTATGGCTACACCTTC,CATTTGWGANYGYTF
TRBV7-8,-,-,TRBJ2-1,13,TGTGCCAGCAGCTTAGCAGGGGACAATGAGCAGTTCTTC,CASSLAGDNEQFF
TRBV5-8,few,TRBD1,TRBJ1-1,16,TGTGCCAGCAGCGTCGGACAGGGGATTGGGTACACTGAAGCTTTCTTT,CASSVGQGIGYTEAFF
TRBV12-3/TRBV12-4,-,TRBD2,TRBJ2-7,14,TGTGCCAGCAGTGTAGCGGGGGGGACCTACGCGCAGTACTTC,CASSVAGGTYAQYF
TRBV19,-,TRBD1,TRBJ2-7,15,TGTGCCAGTAGGTGGACAGGGGATTTGGTCTACGAGCAGTACTTC,CASRWTGDLVYEQYF
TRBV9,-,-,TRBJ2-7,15,TGTGCCAGCAGCCCCGACGCGGGGGCGGTAAAAGAGCAGTACTTC,CASSPDAGAVKEQYF
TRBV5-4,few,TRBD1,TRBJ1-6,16,TGTGCCAGCAGCACGGACAGGGGCGTCTATAATTCACCCCTCCACTTT,CASSTDRGVYNSPLHF
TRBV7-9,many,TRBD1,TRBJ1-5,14,TGTGCCAGCAGCCAAGGACAGGATGGTCAGCCCCAGCATTTT,CASSQGQDGQPQHF
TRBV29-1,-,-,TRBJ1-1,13,TGCAGCGTTGTCGGGGATCAGGGCACTGAAGCTTTCTTT,CSVVGDQGTEAFF
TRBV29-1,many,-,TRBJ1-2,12,TGCAGCGTTTGGGGGCTTAACTATGGCTACACCTTC,CSVWGLNYGYTF
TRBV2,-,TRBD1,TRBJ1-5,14,TGTGCCAGCTCCCAGGGGGCGCAAAGTCGGCCCCAGCATTTT,CASSQGAQSRPQHF
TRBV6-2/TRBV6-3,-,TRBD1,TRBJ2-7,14,TGTGCCAGCAGCCGGGACAGGCCTTCAGACGAGCAGTACTTC,CASSRDRPSDEQYF
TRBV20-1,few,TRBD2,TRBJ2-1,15,TGCAGTGCTAGTGCTAGCGGGACTTCCTACAATGAGCAGTTCTTC,CSASASGTSYNEQFF
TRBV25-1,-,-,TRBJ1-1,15,TGTGCCAGCAGTGTAAATACAGGTGGAGGCACTGAAGCTTTCTTT,CASSVNTGGGTEAFF
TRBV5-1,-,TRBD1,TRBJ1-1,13,TGCGCCAGCAGCTTGGATAGGGGACAGAGAGCTTTCTTT,CASSLDRGQRAFF
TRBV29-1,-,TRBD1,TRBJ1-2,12,TGCAGCGTTGGGACAGGGGCCTATGGCTACACCTTC,CSVGTGAYGYTF
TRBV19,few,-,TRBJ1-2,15,TGTGCCAGTAGTACGGAGGCGAGGGGGAACTATGGCTACACCTTC,CASSTEARGNYGYTF
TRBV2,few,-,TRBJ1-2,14,TGTGCCAGCAGTGAAAGTCGTCAGAACTATGGCTACACCTTC,CASSESRQNYGYTF